The T cell receptor (beta chain) described here comes from a study of identical twins' blood T cells. Study-level points and caveats: Each donor's most abundant TCRbeta clonotypes shared more CDR3 sequences with her twin than unrelated donors.

Germline V lookup: CDR1 LNHDA, CDR2 SQIVND (reference sequence). The V and J ends lost 7 bases and 2 bases respectively, with 9 bases between them. This CDR3 has 13 residues. TCR cDNA libraries came from RNA via a modified published protocol. The authors' processing: Per-library CDR3 reads ranged roughly 2.2 to 3.6 million; clonotypes, ~95,000 to ~500,000. Each CDR3 protein gets one entry after TCRdb re-called the 5' RACE reads with MiXCR. TCRdb, not the original authors, processed these V and J calls. The top ten clones hold about 6% of a sample with about 370,000 distinct CDR3 sequences, about 28% of them seen once. This clonotype appeared a few times. Its target is unknown.

This TCR was sampled from a woman aged 18 to 50 in good health. This chain links TRBV19 with TRBJ1-5; TRBD1 is a possible D gene (6 bases). The sequenced material came from PBMCs. This chain's CDR3 is CASTRTGNQPQHF. In DNA, the CDR3 is TGTGCCAGTACGCGGACAGGCAATCAGCCCCAGCATTTT. Filled out from reference TRBV19 and TRBJ1-5, the complete variable domain reads DGGITQSPKYLFRKEGQNVTLSCEQNLNHDAMYWYRQDPGQGLRLIYYSQIVNDFQKGDIAEGYSVSREKKESFPLTVTSAQKNPTAFYLCASTRTGNQPQHFGDGTRLSIL.